The rows below give T cell receptor beta chains drawn from one sample of a study of blood T cell repertoires in COVID-19. This table comes from immunoSEQ multiplex PCR, and its TCRdb copy is limited to in-frame clones, with some not included. The sample comprises 150,000 to 200,000 clones, about 82% of which are singletons, and over 7.5% rests with the top ten. Sequencing was carried out using PBMCs or T cells enriched from blood (not recorded which). The receptors originated from a woman aged 30 to 39 who had recovered from COVID-19. Both conserved end residues are part of each CDR3. The order of the fields is V gene, J gene, clone size, D gene, CDR3 DNA, CDR3 protein. D genes are given only for firm matches. Clone size, where shown, is once, few, many, or a class for clones that have expanded.

v_call: TRBV13; j_call: TRBJ1-5; clone_size: NA; d_call: TRBD1; cdr3_nt: TGTGCCAGCAGCTTAGGGTCAGGGGGCCAGCCCCAGCATTTT; cdr3_aa: CASSLGSGGQPQHF
v_call: TRBV30; j_call: TRBJ2-3; clone_size: NA; d_call: TRBD2; cdr3_nt: TGTGCCTGGAGCTCAGGACTAGCGGGAGATACGCAGTATTTT; cdr3_aa: CAWSSGLAGDTQYF
v_call: TRBV18; j_call: TRBJ2-7; clone_size: NA; d_call: TRBD2; cdr3_nt: TGTGCCAGCTCACCGGCGGTAGCGGGAGGTTACTACGAGCAGTACTTC; cdr3_aa: CASSPAVAGGYYEQYF
v_call: TRBV5-1; j_call: TRBJ2-7; clone_size: NA; d_call: TRBD2; cdr3_nt: TGCGCCAGCAGCTTGGCCGAGGGACTAGCGGGGATAAACTACGAGCAGTACTTC; cdr3_aa: CASSLAEGLAGINYEQYF
v_call: TRBV6-4; j_call: TRBJ2-1; clone_size: NA; d_call: NA; cdr3_nt: TGTGCCAGCAGTGACAAGATGGGGGGACTTTACAATGAGCAGTTCTTC; cdr3_aa: CASSDKMGGLYNEQFF
v_call: TRBV5-1; j_call: TRBJ2-5; clone_size: NA; d_call: NA; cdr3_nt: TGCGCCAGCAGCTTCAGAGCGGATTCGGAGACCCAGTACTTC; cdr3_aa: CASSFRADSETQYF
v_call: TRBV4-1; j_call: TRBJ2-1; clone_size: NA; d_call: NA; cdr3_nt: TGCGCCAGCAGCCAGGAGGGTCCGACCTACAATGAGCAGTTCTTC; cdr3_aa: CASSQEGPTYNEQFF
v_call: TRBV5-1; j_call: TRBJ1-4; clone_size: NA; d_call: TRBD1; cdr3_nt: TGCGCCAGCAGCCCACGAATCCGGACAGGGGATTTGGCAACTAATGAAAAACTGTTTTTT; cdr3_aa: CASSPRIRTGDLATNEKLFF
v_call: TRBV5-1; j_call: TRBJ1-6; clone_size: once; d_call: NA; cdr3_nt: TGCGCCAGCAGCTTGGCCCGGGATAATTCACCCCTCCACTTT; cdr3_aa: CASSLARDNSPLHF
v_call: TRBV2; j_call: TRBJ2-7; clone_size: NA; d_call: TRBD2; cdr3_nt: TGTGCCAGCAGTGTGTACAGCGGGAGATCCGAGCAGTACTTC; cdr3_aa: CASSVYSGRSEQYF
v_call: TRBV27; j_call: TRBJ2-1; clone_size: NA; d_call: NA; cdr3_nt: TGTGCCAGCAGTTTATATGCAGGGAAGGCGTTCTTC; cdr3_aa: CASSLYAGKAFF
v_call: TRBV7-2; j_call: TRBJ1-6; clone_size: NA; d_call: TRBD1; cdr3_nt: TGTGCCAGCAGATCCGGGACAGCAAATTCACCCCTCCACTTT; cdr3_aa: CASRSGTANSPLHF
v_call: TRBV6-6; j_call: TRBJ2-2; clone_size: NA; d_call: NA; cdr3_nt: TGTGCCAGCAGTCTCGCTAGCGAGATCACCGGGGAGCTGTTTTTT; cdr3_aa: CASSLASEITGELFF
v_call: TRBV5-5; j_call: TRBJ2-1; clone_size: NA; d_call: TRBD2; cdr3_nt: TGTGCCAGCAGCTTGGGCGGGAGCTCCTACAATGAGCAGTTCTTC; cdr3_aa: CASSLGGSSYNEQFF
v_call: TRBV7-9; j_call: TRBJ2-7; clone_size: NA; d_call: NA; cdr3_nt: TGTGCCAGCCGGGACTCGAAAACGGGTGAGCAGTACTTC; cdr3_aa: CASRDSKTGEQYF
v_call: TRBV5-1; j_call: TRBJ1-1; clone_size: NA; d_call: NA; cdr3_nt: TGCGCCAGCAGCTTGGCCGTCCCGGGGGGCGCTGGGAACACTGAAGCTTTCTTT; cdr3_aa: CASSLAVPGGAGNTEAFF
v_call: TRBV2; j_call: TRBJ1-1; clone_size: few; d_call: NA; cdr3_nt: TGTGCCAGCAGTGAAGGTCCTACAGGGATCTCTGAAGCTTTCTTT; cdr3_aa: CASSEGPTGISEAFF
v_call: TRBV7-9; j_call: TRBJ2-1; clone_size: NA; d_call: TRBD2; cdr3_nt: TGTGCCAGCAGCTTAACTCCGGGAGGCGTGAACAATGAGCAGTTCTTC; cdr3_aa: CASSLTPGGVNNEQFF
v_call: TRBV4-2; j_call: TRBJ2-2; clone_size: NA; d_call: TRBD2; cdr3_nt: TGTGCCAGCGGAAGACTAGCGGGAGGGCAACCCGGGGACACCGGGGAGCTGTTTTTT; cdr3_aa: CASGRLAGGQPGDTGELFF
v_call: TRBV30; j_call: TRBJ1-4; clone_size: NA; d_call: NA; cdr3_nt: TGTGCCTGGAGTGTACCCGAGGGAACCCATAATGAAAAACTGTTTTTT; cdr3_aa: CAWSVPEGTHNEKLFF
v_call: TRBV14; j_call: TRBJ1-2; clone_size: once; d_call: TRBD1; cdr3_nt: TGTGCCAGCAGCCAAGCCCTCGGGACAGGGCCTAACTATGGCTACACCTTC; cdr3_aa: CASSQALGTGPNYGYTF
v_call: TRBV5-8; j_call: TRBJ2-3; clone_size: NA; d_call: NA; cdr3_nt: TGTGCCAGCAGCTTGGCCTTGAGCGATACGCAGTATTTT; cdr3_aa: CASSLALSDTQYF
v_call: TRBV9; j_call: TRBJ2-1; clone_size: NA; d_call: TRBD2; cdr3_nt: TGTGCCAGCAGCTTACTGACTATGGCGGGAGCCGGTGAGCAGTTCTTC; cdr3_aa: CASSLLTMAGAGEQFF
v_call: TRBV3-1/TRBV3-2; j_call: TRBJ2-5; clone_size: NA; d_call: NA; cdr3_nt: TGTGCCAGCAGCCAAAGTAGCGGACAAGAGACCCAGTACTTC; cdr3_aa: CASSQSSGQETQYF
v_call: TRBV6-5; j_call: TRBJ2-7; clone_size: few; d_call: NA; cdr3_nt: TGTGCCAGCAGTTCCCAGGGTAACCTCGCCGAGCAGTACTTC; cdr3_aa: CASSSQGNLAEQYF
v_call: TRBV7-9; j_call: TRBJ1-1; clone_size: NA; d_call: NA; cdr3_nt: TGTGCCAGCAGCTTATCGGTTTTGGGACTACAGATGAACACTGAAGCTTTCTTT; cdr3_aa: CASSLSVLGLQMNTEAFF
v_call: TRBV28; j_call: TRBJ1-5; clone_size: once; d_call: NA; cdr3_nt: TGTGCCAGCAGTTTTGTCAGGGGTAGACAGCCCCAGCATTTT; cdr3_aa: CASSFVRGRQPQHF
v_call: TRBV28; j_call: TRBJ1-1; clone_size: NA; d_call: TRBD1; cdr3_nt: TGTGCCAGCAGTTTCGCACAGGGGGCCGGGAACACTGAAGCTTTCTTT; cdr3_aa: CASSFAQGAGNTEAFF
v_call: TRBV19; j_call: TRBJ2-5; clone_size: NA; d_call: NA; cdr3_nt: TGTGCCAGTAGTACAGCGGGCCAAGAGACCCAGTACTTC; cdr3_aa: CASSTAGQETQYF
v_call: TRBV5-6; j_call: TRBJ2-1; clone_size: NA; d_call: TRBD1; cdr3_nt: TGTGCCAGCAGCTTTGGGACAGGGGGTAGAAATGAGCAGTTCTTC; cdr3_aa: CASSFGTGGRNEQFF
v_call: TRBV3-1/TRBV3-2; j_call: TRBJ1-5; clone_size: NA; d_call: TRBD1; cdr3_nt: TGTGCCAGCAGCCCAAGCGACAGGGCTCAGCCCCAGCATTTT; cdr3_aa: CASSPSDRAQPQHF
v_call: TRBV15; j_call: TRBJ2-1; clone_size: NA; d_call: NA; cdr3_nt: TGTGCCACCAGCAGAGAAAGGGCGGGTTTCAGCAATGAGCAGTTCTTC; cdr3_aa: CATSRERAGFSNEQFF
v_call: TRBV14; j_call: TRBJ2-6; clone_size: once; d_call: NA; cdr3_nt: TGTGCCAGCAGCCACGACGCTAGCTTAAGGTCGTCTGGGGCCAACGTCCTGACTTTC; cdr3_aa: CASSHDASLRSSGANVLTF
v_call: TRBV5-1; j_call: TRBJ2-1; clone_size: NA; d_call: NA; cdr3_nt: TGCGCCAGCAGCTTGGCCCCGGAAGGAGGTGAGCAGTTCTTC; cdr3_aa: CASSLAPEGGEQFF
v_call: TRBV7-9; j_call: TRBJ2-1; clone_size: NA; d_call: TRBD2; cdr3_nt: TGTGCCAGCAGCGCTACTAGCGGGAGGAGGAGTGAGCAGTTCTTC; cdr3_aa: CASSATSGRRSEQFF
v_call: TRBV27; j_call: TRBJ2-7; clone_size: NA; d_call: TRBD2; cdr3_nt: TGTGCCAGCAGTTTAAGGGCTAGCGGAGATTACGAGCAGTACTTC; cdr3_aa: CASSLRASGDYEQYF
v_call: TRBV4-1; j_call: TRBJ2-7; clone_size: NA; d_call: TRBD2; cdr3_nt: TGCGCCAGCAGCCATCGGCTAGCGGGAGGGCCATCCTACGAGCAGTACTTC; cdr3_aa: CASSHRLAGGPSYEQYF
v_call: TRBV5-4; j_call: TRBJ1-1; clone_size: NA; d_call: NA; cdr3_nt: TGTGCCAGCAGCTTGCAGGGTACGACTGAAGCTTTCTTT; cdr3_aa: CASSLQGTTEAFF
v_call: TRBV7-3; j_call: TRBJ1-2; clone_size: NA; d_call: NA; cdr3_nt: TGTGCCAGCAGCTTAACCGCAAACGAGGGTCCGGTCTATGGCTACACCTTC; cdr3_aa: CASSLTANEGPVYGYTF
v_call: TRBV5-1; j_call: TRBJ1-4; clone_size: NA; d_call: TRBD1; cdr3_nt: TGCGCCAGCAGCTTGGCCCGACAGGACAGGGATGAAAAACTGTTTTTT; cdr3_aa: CASSLARQDRDEKLFF
v_call: TRBV28; j_call: TRBJ1-5; clone_size: NA; d_call: TRBD1; cdr3_nt: TGTGCCAGCAGCCGGGACAGAAACAATCAGCCCCAGCATTTT; cdr3_aa: CASSRDRNNQPQHF
v_call: TRBV10-3; j_call: TRBJ2-7; clone_size: NA; d_call: TRBD1; cdr3_nt: TGTGCCATCAGTGGGACAGGGAATTCCTACGAGCAGTACTTC; cdr3_aa: CAISGTGNSYEQYF
v_call: TRBV2; j_call: TRBJ2-7; clone_size: NA; d_call: TRBD2; cdr3_nt: TGTGCCAGCAGTGACCCGAGCGGGAGGAGGCGCTACGAGCAGTACTTC; cdr3_aa: CASSDPSGRRRYEQYF
v_call: TRBV28; j_call: TRBJ2-2; clone_size: NA; d_call: NA; cdr3_nt: TGTGCCAGCAGTCCTCCGGACACCGGGGAGCTGTTTTTT; cdr3_aa: CASSPPDTGELFF
v_call: TRBV6-5; j_call: TRBJ2-1; clone_size: NA; d_call: NA; cdr3_nt: TGTGCCAGCAGTTACTCGGAGGGTTCCAATGAGCAGTTCTTC; cdr3_aa: CASSYSEGSNEQFF
v_call: TRBV19; j_call: TRBJ2-1; clone_size: NA; d_call: NA; cdr3_nt: TGTGCCAGTAATGGACAGTCCTACAATGAGCAGTTCTTC; cdr3_aa: CASNGQSYNEQFF
v_call: TRBV5-1; j_call: TRBJ2-2; clone_size: NA; d_call: TRBD2; cdr3_nt: TGCGCCAGCAGTAGTTCAGCGGGAGTTTCTGGGGAGCTGTTTTTT; cdr3_aa: CASSSSAGVSGELFF
v_call: TRBV24-1; j_call: TRBJ2-1; clone_size: NA; d_call: NA; cdr3_nt: TGTGCCACCAGTGACCCACCCGAGGCCCCGCAGTTCTTC; cdr3_aa: CATSDPPEAPQFF
v_call: TRBV28; j_call: TRBJ2-4; clone_size: NA; d_call: TRBD1; cdr3_nt: TGTGCCAGCAGGGGACAGCCCAAAAACATTCAGTACTTC; cdr3_aa: CASRGQPKNIQYF
v_call: TRBV7-2; j_call: TRBJ1-1; clone_size: NA; d_call: NA; cdr3_nt: TGTGCCAGCAGCCCCGGCGGGGGTAGGACTGAAGCTTTCTTT; cdr3_aa: CASSPGGGRTEAFF
v_call: TRBV12-3/TRBV12-4; j_call: TRBJ1-1; clone_size: NA; d_call: TRBD1; cdr3_nt: TGTGCCAGCAGCTTAACAGGGGCCACTGAAGCTTTCTTT; cdr3_aa: CASSLTGATEAFF
v_call: TRBV13; j_call: TRBJ2-7; clone_size: NA; d_call: TRBD2; cdr3_nt: TGTGCCAGCAGCTCACTCCAAGCGGGAGCCGGCTACGAGCAGTACTTC; cdr3_aa: CASSSLQAGAGYEQYF
v_call: TRBV24-1; j_call: TRBJ2-5; clone_size: NA; d_call: TRBD1; cdr3_nt: TGTGCCACCAGTGCCCTACAGGGGGGCGGCGAGACCCAGTACTTC; cdr3_aa: CATSALQGGGETQYF
v_call: TRBV19; j_call: TRBJ1-2; clone_size: NA; d_call: TRBD1; cdr3_nt: TGTGCCAGTAGCCGACCGGGACAGGGGGCTGGCTATGGCTACACCTTC; cdr3_aa: CASSRPGQGAGYGYTF
v_call: TRBV28; j_call: TRBJ2-7; clone_size: NA; d_call: NA; cdr3_nt: TGTGCCAGCAGTCGACCCCCGGGATCCGAGCAGTACTTC; cdr3_aa: CASSRPPGSEQYF
v_call: TRBV19; j_call: TRBJ1-4; clone_size: NA; d_call: NA; cdr3_nt: TGTGCCAGTAGTTTAGAGGCCGCTAATGAAAAACTGTTTTTT; cdr3_aa: CASSLEAANEKLFF
v_call: TRBV19; j_call: TRBJ1-5; clone_size: NA; d_call: NA; cdr3_nt: TGTGCCAGTAGTCGAGAGGGCCCACCCCAGCATTTT; cdr3_aa: CASSREGPPQHF
v_call: TRBV13; j_call: TRBJ2-1; clone_size: NA; d_call: TRBD2; cdr3_nt: TGTGCCAGCAGCTTCCTAGCGGGGAGCTCCTACAATGAGCAGTTCTTC; cdr3_aa: CASSFLAGSSYNEQFF